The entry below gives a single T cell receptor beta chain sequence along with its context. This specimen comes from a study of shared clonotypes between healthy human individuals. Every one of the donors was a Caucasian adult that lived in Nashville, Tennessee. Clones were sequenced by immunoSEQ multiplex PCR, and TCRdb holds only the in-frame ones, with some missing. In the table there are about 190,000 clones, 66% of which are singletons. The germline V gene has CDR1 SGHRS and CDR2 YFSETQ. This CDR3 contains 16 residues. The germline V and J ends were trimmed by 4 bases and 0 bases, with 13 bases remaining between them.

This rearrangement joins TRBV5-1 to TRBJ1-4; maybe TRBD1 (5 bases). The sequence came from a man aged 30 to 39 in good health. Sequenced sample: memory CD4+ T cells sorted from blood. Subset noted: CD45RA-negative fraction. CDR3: CASSPPDSSTNEKLFF. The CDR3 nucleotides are TGCGCCAGCAGCCCCCCAGACAGTTCAACTAATGAAAAACTGTTTTTT. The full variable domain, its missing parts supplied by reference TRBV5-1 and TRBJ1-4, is KAGVTQTPRYLIKTRGQQVTLSCSPISGHRSVSWYQQTPGQGLQFLFEYFSETQRNKGNFPGRFSGRQFSNSRSEMNVSTLELGDSALYLCASSPPDSSTNEKLFFGSGTQLSVL.